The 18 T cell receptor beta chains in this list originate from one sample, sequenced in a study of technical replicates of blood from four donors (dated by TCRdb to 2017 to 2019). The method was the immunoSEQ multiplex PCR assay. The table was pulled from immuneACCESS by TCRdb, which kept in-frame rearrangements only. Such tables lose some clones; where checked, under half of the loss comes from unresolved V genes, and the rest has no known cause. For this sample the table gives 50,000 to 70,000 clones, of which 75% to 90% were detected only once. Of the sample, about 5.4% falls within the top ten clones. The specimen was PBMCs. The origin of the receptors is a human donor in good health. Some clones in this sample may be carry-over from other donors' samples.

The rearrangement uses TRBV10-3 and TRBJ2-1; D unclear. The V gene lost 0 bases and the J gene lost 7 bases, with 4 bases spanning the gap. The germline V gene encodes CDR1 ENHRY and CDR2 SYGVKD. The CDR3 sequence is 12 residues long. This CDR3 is CAISESSNEQFF. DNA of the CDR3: TGTGCCATCAGTGAGTCATCGAATGAGCAGTTCTTC.

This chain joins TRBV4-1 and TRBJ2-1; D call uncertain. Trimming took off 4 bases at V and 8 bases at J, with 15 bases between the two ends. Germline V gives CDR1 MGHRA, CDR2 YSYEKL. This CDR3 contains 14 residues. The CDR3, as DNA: TGCGCCAGCAGCCGGGCCCCCCTTGTCGATGAGCAGTTCTTC. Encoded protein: CASSRAPLVDEQFF.

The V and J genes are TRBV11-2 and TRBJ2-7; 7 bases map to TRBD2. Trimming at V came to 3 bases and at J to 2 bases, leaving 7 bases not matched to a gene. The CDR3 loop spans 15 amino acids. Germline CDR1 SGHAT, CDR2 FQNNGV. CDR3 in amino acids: CASSFRLADTYEQYF. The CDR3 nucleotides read TGTGCCAGCAGCTTCCGGCTAGCGGACACCTACGAGCAGTACTTC.

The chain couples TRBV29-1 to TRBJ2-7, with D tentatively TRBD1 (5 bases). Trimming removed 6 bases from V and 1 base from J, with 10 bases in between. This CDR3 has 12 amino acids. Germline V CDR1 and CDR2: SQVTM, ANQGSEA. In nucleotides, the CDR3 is TGCAGCGTAAAAGGGGCGTCCTACGAGCAGTACTTC. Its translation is CSVKGASYEQYF.

The CDR3 nucleotides are TGTGCCAGCTCCCTCGTAAGGGCGGGCGAGCAGTACTTC. Translation gives CASSLVRAGEQYF. This rearrangement joins TRBV7-2 to TRBJ2-7; TRBD2 is a possible D gene (5 bases). This CDR3 spans 13 amino acids. CDR1 SGHTA and CDR2 FQGNSA come from the germline V gene. V lost 8 bases to trimming and J lost 6 bases, with 17 bases between them.

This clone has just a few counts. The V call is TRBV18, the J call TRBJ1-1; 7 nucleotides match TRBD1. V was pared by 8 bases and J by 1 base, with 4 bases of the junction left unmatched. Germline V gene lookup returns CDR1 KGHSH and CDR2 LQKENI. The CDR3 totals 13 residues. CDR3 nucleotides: TGTGCCAGCCGACAGGGCAGGAACACTGAAGCTTTCTTT. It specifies CASRQGRNTEAFF.

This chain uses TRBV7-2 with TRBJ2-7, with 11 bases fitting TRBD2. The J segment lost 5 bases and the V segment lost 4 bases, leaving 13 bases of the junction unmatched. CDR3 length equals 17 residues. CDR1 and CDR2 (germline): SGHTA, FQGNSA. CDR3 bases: TGTGCCAGCAGCTCTCAAGCCCGGACTAGCGGGTTGGACGAGCAGTACTTC. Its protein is CASSSQARTSGLDEQYF.

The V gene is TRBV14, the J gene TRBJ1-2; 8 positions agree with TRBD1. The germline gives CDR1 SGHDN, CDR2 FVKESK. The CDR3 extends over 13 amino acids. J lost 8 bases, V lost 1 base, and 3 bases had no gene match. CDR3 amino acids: CASSQGDRGGYTF. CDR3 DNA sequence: TGTGCCAGCAGCCAAGGAGACAGGGGAGGCTACACCTTC.

CDR3 DNA sequence: TGTGCCAGCTCACCTACCGACAGGAACACCGGGGAGCTGTTTTTT. This sequence encodes CASSPTDRNTGELFF. This chain uses TRBV18 with TRBJ2-2, with D possibly TRBD1 on 5 matching bases. The CDR3 is 15 amino acids. Germline CDR1 reads KGHSH; CDR2 reads LQKENI. V was clipped by 3 bases and J by 1 base, with 9 bases between them.

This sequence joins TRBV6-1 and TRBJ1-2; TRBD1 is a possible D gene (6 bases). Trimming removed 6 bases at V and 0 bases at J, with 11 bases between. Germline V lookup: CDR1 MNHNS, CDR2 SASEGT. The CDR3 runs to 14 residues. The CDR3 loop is CASRDSLANYGYTF. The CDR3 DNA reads TGTGCCAGCAGGGACAGCCTAGCTAACTATGGCTACACCTTC.

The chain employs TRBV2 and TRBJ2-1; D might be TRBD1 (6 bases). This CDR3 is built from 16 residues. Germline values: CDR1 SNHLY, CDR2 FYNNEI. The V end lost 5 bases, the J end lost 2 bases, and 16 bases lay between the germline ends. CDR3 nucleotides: TGTGCCAGCAGTAAGACAGGAGCGTGGGCCTACAATGAGCAGTTCTTC. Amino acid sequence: CASSKTGAWAYNEQFF. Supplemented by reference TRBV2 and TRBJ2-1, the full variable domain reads EPEVTQTPSHQVTQMGQEVILRCVPISNHLYFYWYRQILGQKVEFLVSFYNNEISEKSEIFDDQFSVERPDGSNFTLKIRSTKLEDSAMYFCASSKTGAWAYNEQFFGPGTRLTVL.

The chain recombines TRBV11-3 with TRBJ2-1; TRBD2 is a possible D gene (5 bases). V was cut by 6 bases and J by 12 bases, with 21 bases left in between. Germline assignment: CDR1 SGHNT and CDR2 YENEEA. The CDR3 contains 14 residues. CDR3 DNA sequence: TGTGCCAGCAGTCGGCAGCTAGCCTCAGATGGGCAGTTCTTC. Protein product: CASSRQLASDGQFF.

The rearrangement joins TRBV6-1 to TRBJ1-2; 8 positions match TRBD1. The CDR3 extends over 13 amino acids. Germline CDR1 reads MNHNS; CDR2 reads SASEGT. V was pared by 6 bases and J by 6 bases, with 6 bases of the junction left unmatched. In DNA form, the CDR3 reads TGTGCCAGCAGGTCCGGACAGGGACATGGCTACACCTTC. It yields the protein CASRSGQGHGYTF.

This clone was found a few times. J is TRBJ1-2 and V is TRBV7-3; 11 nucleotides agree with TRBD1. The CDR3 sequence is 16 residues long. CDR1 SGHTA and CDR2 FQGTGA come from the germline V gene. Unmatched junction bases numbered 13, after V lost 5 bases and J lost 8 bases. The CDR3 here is CASSRGTGGSLEGYTF. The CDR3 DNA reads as TGTGCCAGCAGCCGCGGGACAGGGGGGTCACTAGAGGGCTACACCTTC.

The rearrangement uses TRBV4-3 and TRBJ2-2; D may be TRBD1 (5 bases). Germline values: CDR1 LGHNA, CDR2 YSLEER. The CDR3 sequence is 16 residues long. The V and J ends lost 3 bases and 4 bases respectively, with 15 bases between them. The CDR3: CASSQGTRVGTGELFF. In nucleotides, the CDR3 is TGCGCCAGCAGCCAGGGTACCAGGGTCGGCACCGGGGAGCTGTTTTTT.

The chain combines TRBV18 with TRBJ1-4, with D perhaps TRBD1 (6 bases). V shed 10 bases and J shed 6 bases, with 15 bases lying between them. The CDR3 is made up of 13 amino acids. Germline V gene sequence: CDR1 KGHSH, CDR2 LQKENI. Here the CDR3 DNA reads TGTGCCACAGGACAGTGGACAGATGAAAAACTGTTTTTT. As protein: CATGQWTDEKLFF.

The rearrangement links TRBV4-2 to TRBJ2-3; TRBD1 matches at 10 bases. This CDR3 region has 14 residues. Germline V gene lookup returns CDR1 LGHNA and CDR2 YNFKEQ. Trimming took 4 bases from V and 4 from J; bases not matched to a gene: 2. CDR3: CASSLGTGADTQYF. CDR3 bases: TGTGCCAGCAGCCTTGGGACAGGGGCAGATACGCAGTATTTT.

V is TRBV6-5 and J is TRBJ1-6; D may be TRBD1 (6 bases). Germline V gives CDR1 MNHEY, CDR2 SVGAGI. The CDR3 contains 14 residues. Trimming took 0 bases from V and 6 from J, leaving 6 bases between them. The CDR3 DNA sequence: TGTGCCAGCAGTTACTCAGGGGGTAATTCACCCCTCCACTTT. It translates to CASSYSGGNSPLHF.